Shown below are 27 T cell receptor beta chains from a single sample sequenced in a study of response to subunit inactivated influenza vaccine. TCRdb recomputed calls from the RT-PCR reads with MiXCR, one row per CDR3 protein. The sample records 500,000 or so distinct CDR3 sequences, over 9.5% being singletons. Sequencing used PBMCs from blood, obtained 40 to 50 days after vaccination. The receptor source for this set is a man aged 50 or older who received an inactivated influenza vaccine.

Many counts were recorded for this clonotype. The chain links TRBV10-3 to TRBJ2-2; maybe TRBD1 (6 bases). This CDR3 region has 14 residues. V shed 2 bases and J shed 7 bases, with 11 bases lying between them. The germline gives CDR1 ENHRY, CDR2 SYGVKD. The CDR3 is CAISEEGVSGELFF. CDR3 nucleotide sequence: TGTGCCATCAGTGAGGAGGGGGTTAGCGGGGAGCTGTTTTTT.

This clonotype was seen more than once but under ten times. The CDR3 loop is CASSFIGVGTGYTF. In DNA, the CDR3 is TGTGCCAGCAGTTTCATCGGGGTAGGGACCGGCTACACCTTC. This chain uses TRBV12-3 or TRBV12-4 with TRBJ1-2, with a tentative D call TRBD1 (5 bases). The CDR3 has 14 amino acids. The V end lost 3 bases, the J end lost 8 bases, and 16 bases lay between the germline ends.

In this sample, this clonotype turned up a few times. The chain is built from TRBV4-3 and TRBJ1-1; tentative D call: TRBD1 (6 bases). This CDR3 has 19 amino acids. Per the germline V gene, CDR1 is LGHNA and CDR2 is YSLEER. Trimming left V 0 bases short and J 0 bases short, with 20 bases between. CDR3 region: CASSQDGGWGQKMNTEAFF. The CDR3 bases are TGCGCCAGCAGCCAAGACGGGGGGTGGGGGCAGAAAATGAACACTGAAGCTTTCTTT.

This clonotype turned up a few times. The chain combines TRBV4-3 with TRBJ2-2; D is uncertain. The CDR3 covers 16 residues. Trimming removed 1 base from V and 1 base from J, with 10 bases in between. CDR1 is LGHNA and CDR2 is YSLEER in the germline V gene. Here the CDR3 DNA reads TGCGCCAGCAGCCAAGGAGTGGCAGGGAACACCGGGGAGCTGTTTTTT. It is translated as CASSQGVAGNTGELFF.

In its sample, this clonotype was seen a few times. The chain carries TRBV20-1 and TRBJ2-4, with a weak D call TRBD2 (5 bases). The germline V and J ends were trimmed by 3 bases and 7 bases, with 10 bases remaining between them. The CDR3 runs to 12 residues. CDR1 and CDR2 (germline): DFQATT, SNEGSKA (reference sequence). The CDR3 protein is CSARSEGNIQYF. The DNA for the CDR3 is TGCAGTGCTAGGTCCGAGGGCAACATTCAGTACTTC.

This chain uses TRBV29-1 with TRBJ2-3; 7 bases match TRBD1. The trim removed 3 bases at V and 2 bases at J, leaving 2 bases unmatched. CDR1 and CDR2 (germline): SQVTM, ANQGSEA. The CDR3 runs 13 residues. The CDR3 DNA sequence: TGCAGCGTTGAGGGACAGACCACAGATACGCAGTATTTT. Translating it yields CSVEGQTTDTQYF.

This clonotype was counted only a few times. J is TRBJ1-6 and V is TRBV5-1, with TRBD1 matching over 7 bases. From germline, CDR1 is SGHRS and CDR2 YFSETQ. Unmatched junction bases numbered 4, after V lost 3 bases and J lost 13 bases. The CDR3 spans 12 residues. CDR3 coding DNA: TGCGCCAGCAGCTCCGAACAGGGGCCCCTCCACTTT. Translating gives CASSSEQGPLHF.

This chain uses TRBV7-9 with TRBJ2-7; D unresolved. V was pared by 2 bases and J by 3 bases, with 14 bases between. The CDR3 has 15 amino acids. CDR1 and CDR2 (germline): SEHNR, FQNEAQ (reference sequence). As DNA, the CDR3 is TGTGCCAGCAGCTTACCCCCACCGACCAACTACGAGCAGTACTTC. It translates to CASSLPPPTNYEQYF.

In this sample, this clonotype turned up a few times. The CDR3 region is CAWTQGANYGYTF. The CDR3 bases are TGTGCCTGGACCCAGGGAGCAAACTATGGCTACACCTTC. The V and J genes are TRBV30 and TRBJ1-2, with a tentative D call TRBD1 (5 bases). This CDR3 is built from 13 residues. CDR1 GTSNPN and CDR2 SVGIG come from the germline V gene (reference sequence). The V gene lost 4 bases and the J gene lost 2 bases, with 11 bases spanning the gap.

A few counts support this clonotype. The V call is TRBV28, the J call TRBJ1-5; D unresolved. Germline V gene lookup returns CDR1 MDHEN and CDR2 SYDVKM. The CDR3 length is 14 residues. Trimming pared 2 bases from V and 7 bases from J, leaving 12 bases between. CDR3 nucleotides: TGTGCCAGCAGTTTAACCCCCAGGTCGCAGCCCCAGCATTTT. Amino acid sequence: CASSLTPRSQPQHF.

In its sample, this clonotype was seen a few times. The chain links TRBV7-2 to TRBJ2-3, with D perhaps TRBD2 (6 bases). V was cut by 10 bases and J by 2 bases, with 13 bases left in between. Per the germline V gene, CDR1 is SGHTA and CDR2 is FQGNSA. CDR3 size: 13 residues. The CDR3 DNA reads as TGTGCCACCACTCGGGGGAACACAGATACGCAGTATTTT. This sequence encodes CATTRGNTDTQYF.

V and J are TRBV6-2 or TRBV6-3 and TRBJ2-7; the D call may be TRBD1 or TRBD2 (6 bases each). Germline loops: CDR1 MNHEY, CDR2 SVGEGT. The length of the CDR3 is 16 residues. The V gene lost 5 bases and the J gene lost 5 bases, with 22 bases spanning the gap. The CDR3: CASSGLRTASRDEQYF. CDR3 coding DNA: TGTGCCAGCAGTGGACTAAGGACAGCATCGCGGGACGAGCAGTACTTC.

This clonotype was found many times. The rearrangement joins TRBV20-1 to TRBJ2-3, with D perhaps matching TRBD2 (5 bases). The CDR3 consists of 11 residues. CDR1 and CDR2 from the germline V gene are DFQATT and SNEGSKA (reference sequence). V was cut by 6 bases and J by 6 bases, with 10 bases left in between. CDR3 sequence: CSAARRDTQYF. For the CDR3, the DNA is TGCAGTGCCGCCCGGAGGGATACGCAGTATTTT.

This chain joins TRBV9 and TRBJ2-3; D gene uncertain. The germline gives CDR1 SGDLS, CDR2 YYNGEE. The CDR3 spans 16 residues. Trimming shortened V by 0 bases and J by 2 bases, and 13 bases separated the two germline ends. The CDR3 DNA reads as TGTGCCAGCAGCGTAGAGGCAGGCCTTAACACAGATACGCAGTATTTT. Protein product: CASSVEAGLNTDTQYF.

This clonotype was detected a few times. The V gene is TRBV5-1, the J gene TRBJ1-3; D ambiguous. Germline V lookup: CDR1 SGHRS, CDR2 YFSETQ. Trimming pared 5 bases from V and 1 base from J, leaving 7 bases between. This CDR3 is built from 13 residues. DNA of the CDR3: TGCGCCAGCAGTTACGAATCTGGAAACACCATATATTTT. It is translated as CASSYESGNTIYF.

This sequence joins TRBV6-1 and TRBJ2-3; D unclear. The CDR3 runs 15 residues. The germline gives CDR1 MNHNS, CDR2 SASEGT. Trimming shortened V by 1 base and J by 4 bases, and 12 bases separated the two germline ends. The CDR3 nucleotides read TGTGCCAGCAGTGAAGAGTGGGGTTGGGCAGATACGCAGTATTTT. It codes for CASSEEWGWADTQYF.

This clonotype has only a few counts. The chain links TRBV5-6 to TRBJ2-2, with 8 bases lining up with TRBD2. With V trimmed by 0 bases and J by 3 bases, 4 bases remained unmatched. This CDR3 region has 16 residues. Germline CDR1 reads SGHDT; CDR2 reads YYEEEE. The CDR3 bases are TGTGCCAGCAGCTTGGTGTCTAGCGGGTACACCGGGGAGCTGTTTTTT. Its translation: CASSLVSSGYTGELFF.

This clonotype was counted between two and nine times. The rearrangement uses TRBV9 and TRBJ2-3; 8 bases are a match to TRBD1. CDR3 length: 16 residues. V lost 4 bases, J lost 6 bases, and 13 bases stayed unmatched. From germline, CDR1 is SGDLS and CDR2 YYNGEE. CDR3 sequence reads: CASSFGTGVRVDTQYF. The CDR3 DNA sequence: TGTGCCAGCAGCTTCGGGACAGGCGTTCGGGTGGATACGCAGTATTTT.

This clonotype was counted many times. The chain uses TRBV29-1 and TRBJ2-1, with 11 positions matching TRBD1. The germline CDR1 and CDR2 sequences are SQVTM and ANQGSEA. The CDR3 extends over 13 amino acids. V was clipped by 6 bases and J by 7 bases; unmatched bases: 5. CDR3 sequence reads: CSVGTGGGNEQFF. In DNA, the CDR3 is TGCAGCGTGGGGACAGGGGGTGGAAATGAGCAGTTCTTC.

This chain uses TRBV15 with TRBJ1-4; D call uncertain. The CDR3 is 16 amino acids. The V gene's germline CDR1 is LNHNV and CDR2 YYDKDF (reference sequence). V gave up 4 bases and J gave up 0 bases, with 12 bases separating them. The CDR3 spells CATSKTQRTTNEKLFF. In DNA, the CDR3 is TGTGCCACCAGCAAGACACAGCGAACAACTAATGAAAAACTGTTTTTT.

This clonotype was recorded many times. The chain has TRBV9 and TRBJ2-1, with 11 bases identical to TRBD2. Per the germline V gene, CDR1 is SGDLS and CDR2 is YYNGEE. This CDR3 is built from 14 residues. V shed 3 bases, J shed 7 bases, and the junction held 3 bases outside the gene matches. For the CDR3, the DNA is TGTGCCAGCAGCGCACCTAGCGGGAGGAATGAGCAGTTCTTC. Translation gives CASSAPSGRNEQFF.

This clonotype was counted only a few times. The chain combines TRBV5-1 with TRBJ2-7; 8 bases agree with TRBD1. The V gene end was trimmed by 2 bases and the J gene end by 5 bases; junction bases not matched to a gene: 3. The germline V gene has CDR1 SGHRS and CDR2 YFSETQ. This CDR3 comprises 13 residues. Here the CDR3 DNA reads TGCGCCAGCAGCTTTGGACAGGGCCACGAGCAGTACTTC. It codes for CASSFGQGHEQYF. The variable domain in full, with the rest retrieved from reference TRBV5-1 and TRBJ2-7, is KAGVTQTPRYLIKTRGQQVTLSCSPISGHRSVSWYQQTPGQGLQFLFEYFSETQRNKGNFPGRFSGRQFSNSRSEMNVSTLELGDSALYLCASSFGQGHEQYFGPGTRLTVT.

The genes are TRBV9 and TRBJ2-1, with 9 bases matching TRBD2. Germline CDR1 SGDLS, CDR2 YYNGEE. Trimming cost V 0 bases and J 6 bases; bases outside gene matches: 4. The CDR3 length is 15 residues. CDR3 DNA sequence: TGTGCCAGCAGCGTAGTGGCGGGAGGGCCCAATGAGCAGTTCTTC. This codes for CASSVVAGGPNEQFF.

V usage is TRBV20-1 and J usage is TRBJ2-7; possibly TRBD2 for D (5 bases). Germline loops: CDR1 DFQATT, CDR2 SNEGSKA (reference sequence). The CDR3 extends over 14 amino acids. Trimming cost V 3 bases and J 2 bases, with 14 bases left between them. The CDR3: CSASFPSGAYEQYF. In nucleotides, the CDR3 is TGCAGTGCTAGTTTCCCGAGCGGAGCCTACGAGCAGTACTTC.

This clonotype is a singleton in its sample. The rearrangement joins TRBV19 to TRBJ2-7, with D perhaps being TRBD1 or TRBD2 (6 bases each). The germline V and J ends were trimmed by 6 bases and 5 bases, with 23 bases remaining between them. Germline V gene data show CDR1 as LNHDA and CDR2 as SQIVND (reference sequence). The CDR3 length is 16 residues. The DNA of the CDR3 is TGTGCCAGTAGAGGGAGGACAAGGGGGGTTTTCGACGAGCAGTACTTC. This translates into CASRGRTRGVFDEQYF.

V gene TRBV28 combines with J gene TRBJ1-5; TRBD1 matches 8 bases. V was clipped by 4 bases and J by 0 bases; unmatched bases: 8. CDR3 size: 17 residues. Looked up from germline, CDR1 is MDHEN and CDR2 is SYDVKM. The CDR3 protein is CASSSLTGAYSNQPQHF. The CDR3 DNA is TGTGCCAGCAGTTCCCTGACAGGGGCCTATAGCAATCAGCCCCAGCATTTT. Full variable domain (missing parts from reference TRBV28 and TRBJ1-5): DVKVTQSSRYLVKRTGEKVFLECVQDMDHENMFWYRQDPGLGLRLIYFSYDVKMKEKGDIPEGYSVSREKKERFSLILESASTNQTSMYLCASSSLTGAYSNQPQHFGDGTRLSIL.

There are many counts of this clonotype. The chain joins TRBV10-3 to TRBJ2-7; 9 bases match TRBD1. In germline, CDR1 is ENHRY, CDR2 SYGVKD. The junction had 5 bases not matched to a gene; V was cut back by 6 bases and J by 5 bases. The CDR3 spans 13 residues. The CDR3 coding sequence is TGTGCCATCAGAGAACAGGGGGCAGACGAGCAGTACTTC. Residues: CAIREQGADEQYF.